Presented here are 11 T cell receptor beta chains from one specimen sequenced in a study of blood T cell repertoires in COVID-19. Sequenced by immunoSEQ multiplex PCR; TCRdb stores in-frame clones only, minus some. Of about 140,000 clones listed, around 78% are singletons. Sequenced material: peripheral blood. Every receptor here comes from a woman aged 80 or over with active or convalescent COVID-19.

The chain uses TRBV29-1 and TRBJ2-3, with TRBD1 as a possible D gene (5 bases). CDR1 is SQVTM and CDR2 is ANQGSEA in the germline V gene. This CDR3 spans 11 amino acids. Trimming took off 4 bases at V and 3 bases at J, with 5 bases between the two ends. CDR3 amino acids: CSVAGTDTQYF. The DNA for the CDR3 is TGCAGCGTTGCAGGGACAGATACGCAGTATTTT.

V is TRBV9 and J is TRBJ2-5; 11 bases line up with TRBD1. The CDR3 totals 18 residues. Trimming at V came to 0 bases and at J to 2 bases, leaving 9 bases not matched to a gene. The germline gives CDR1 SGDLS, CDR2 YYNGEE. CDR3 nucleotide sequence: TGTGCCAGCAGCGTAGCTACTCGTGGGACAGGGGGTCAAGAGACCCAGTACTTC. This encodes CASSVATRGTGGQETQYF.

The chain uses TRBV28 and TRBJ2-7; perhaps TRBD1 as D (6 bases). This CDR3 spans 16 amino acids. Germline assignment: CDR1 MDHEN and CDR2 SYDVKM. The ends were cut back, 6 bases at V and 2 bases at J, with 20 bases in the middle. This CDR3 reads CASRRPGQQQAYEQYF. CDR3 nucleotide sequence: TGTGCCAGCAGGCGACCGGGACAACAACAAGCCTACGAGCAGTACTTC.

The gene calls are TRBV6-2 or TRBV6-3 and TRBJ1-2; D is unresolved. The length of the CDR3 is 17 residues. Germline assignment: CDR1 MNHEY and CDR2 SVGEGT. Trimming removed 0 bases at V and 0 bases at J, with 14 bases between. The CDR3 coding sequence is TGTGCCAGCAGTTACTCTGCCCAGTCCCCATCTAACTATGGCTACACCTTC. This translates into CASSYSAQSPSNYGYTF.

The V and J genes are TRBV6-6 and TRBJ1-3; D is ambiguous. The CDR3 is 16 amino acids. Germline V CDR1 and CDR2: MNHNY, SVGAGI (reference sequence). V gave up 0 bases and J gave up 0 bases, with 9 bases separating them. The CDR3 is CASSYSSVDSGNTIYF. The DNA for the CDR3 is TGTGCCAGCAGTTACTCGAGCGTGGACTCTGGAAACACCATATATTTT.

The table lists this clone with a count of one. V and J are TRBV6-5 and TRBJ1-5, with unresolved D. This CDR3 spans 13 amino acids. Germline lookup yields CDR1 MNHEY and CDR2 SVGAGI. Trimming cost V 4 bases and J 2 bases, with 6 bases left between them. CDR3 loop: CASSSGGNQPQHF. For the CDR3, the DNA is TGTGCCAGCAGTTCCGGGGGCAATCAGCCCCAGCATTTT.

The chain has TRBV11-2 and TRBJ1-3; possible D gene TRBD1, 5 bases. Per germline, CDR1 SGHAT and CDR2 FQNNGV. Between the trimmed V and J ends, which lost 4 bases and 0 bases, there was a span of 13 bases. There are 16 residues in the CDR3. The CDR3 loop reads CASSSTTGVSGNTIYF. In nucleotides, the CDR3 is TGTGCCAGCAGCTCCACCACAGGTGTCTCTGGAAACACCATATATTTT.

This chain uses TRBV5-4 with TRBJ1-2; 7 nucleotides line up with TRBD1. Germline V CDR1 and CDR2: SGHNT, YYREEE (reference sequence). This CDR3 has 13 residues. Trimming at V came to 0 bases and at J to 6 bases, leaving 2 bases not matched to a gene. CDR3 sequence reads: CASSLAGGDGYTF. Here the CDR3 DNA reads TGTGCCAGCAGCTTGGCAGGGGGAGATGGCTACACCTTC.

The chain combines TRBV5-1 with TRBJ1-4; perhaps TRBD1 as D (5 bases). V was shortened by 0 bases and J by 10 bases, with 19 bases between the two germline ends. The CDR3 is made up of 16 amino acids. Germline V lookup: CDR1 SGHRS, CDR2 YFSETQ. The CDR3 sequence is CASSLGSGQVLGKLFF. The CDR3 nucleotides are TGCGCCAGCAGCTTGGGCTCAGGGCAAGTATTAGGAAAACTGTTTTTT.

The DNA for the CDR3 is TGTGCCAGCAGCTTAGTGCCCAGATACTCTGGAAACACCATATATTTT. Translated, it gives CASSLVPRYSGNTIYF. The rearrangement joins TRBV7-2 to TRBJ1-3; D gene uncertain. Trimming removed 1 base at V and 0 bases at J, with 10 bases between. Germline lookup yields CDR1 SGHTA and CDR2 FQGNSA. The CDR3 has 16 amino acids.

This clone appeared a few times. This chain links TRBV15 with TRBJ1-5; 10 nucleotides line up with TRBD1. The V gene end was trimmed by 3 bases and the J gene end by 0 bases; junction bases not matched to a gene: 8. Germline CDR1 and CDR2: LNHNV and YYDKDF (reference sequence). The CDR3 sequence is 18 residues long. The CDR3 bases are TGTGCCACCAGCAGCGGCGACAGGGGGCGAGATAGCAATCAGCCCCAGCATTTT. This sequence encodes CATSSGDRGRDSNQPQHF.